These 8 T cell receptor beta chains came from one sample sequenced in a study of T cells in Graves' hyperthyroidism and ophthalmopathy. RNA transcripts gave rise to amplified TCR beta CDR3 regions. Carried out on the TCR CDR3, a first-round RT-PCR used the HTBI primer set. A single record per CDR3 protein comes from TCRdb applying MiXCR to the multiplex PCR reads. This table has 400,000 to 500,000 distinct CDR3 sequences, roughly an eighth appearing once. Sequences were obtained from blood. Receptors were obtained from a woman between 18 and 29 years old with Graves' hyperthyroidism.

This clonotype appeared many times. The chain couples TRBV5-1 to TRBJ2-5; no definite D call. Germline V CDR1 and CDR2: SGHRS, YFSETQ. V lost 2 bases, J lost 3 bases, and 14 bases lay in between. This CDR3 contains 15 residues. CDR3 sequence: CASSFGTEVKETQYF. The CDR3 DNA reads as TGCGCCAGCAGCTTTGGTACAGAGGTAAAAGAGACCCAGTACTTC. Full variable domain (remainder filled in from reference TRBV5-1 and TRBJ2-5): KAGVTQTPRYLIKTRGQQVTLSCSPISGHRSVSWYQQTPGQGLQFLFEYFSETQRNKGNFPGRFSGRQFSNSRSEMNVSTLELGDSALYLCASSFGTEVKETQYFGPGTRLLVL.

This clonotype was seen many times. The genes are TRBV11-3 and TRBJ2-5, with TRBD1 matching over 7 bases. The CDR3 sequence is 15 residues long. Germline assignment: CDR1 SGHNT and CDR2 YENEEA. The trim removed 5 bases at V and 3 bases at J, leaving 9 bases unmatched. CDR3 residues: CASSKHRGREETQYF. The CDR3 DNA reads as TGTGCCAGCAGCAAACACAGGGGTCGGGAAGAGACCCAGTACTTC.

This clonotype was observed at least ten times. CDR3: CASSPRTGNRPYNEQFF. For the CDR3, the DNA is TGTGCCAGCAGCCCGCGGACTGGGAATCGTCCCTACAATGAGCAGTTCTTC. The chain carries TRBV7-3 and TRBJ2-1; TRBD2 is a possible D gene (5 bases). The germline gives CDR1 SGHTA, CDR2 FQGTGA. Between the trimmed V and J ends, which lost 5 bases and 2 bases, there was a span of 19 bases. The CDR3 totals 17 residues.

This clonotype was detected ten times or more. The gene calls are TRBV3-1 and TRBJ2-7, with TRBD2 identical over 9 bases. The germline V gene encodes CDR1 LGHDT and CDR2 YNNKEL (reference sequence). The CDR3 is 15 residues long. V dropped 3 bases and J dropped 4; count of bases not matched to a gene: 7. CDR3 coding DNA: TGTGCCAGCAGCCAGTTTAGCGGGAGAAAGTACGAGCAGTACTTC. The encoded protein is CASSQFSGRKYEQYF.

The chain carries TRBV6-1 and TRBJ1-6; 7 bases are shared with TRBD1. V lost 6 bases, J lost 6 bases, and 2 bases stayed unmatched. Germline V gene sequence: CDR1 MNHNS, CDR2 SASEGT. The CDR3 is 13 residues long. The CDR3 nucleotides are TGTGCCAGCAGCGCAGGGGGTAATTCACCCCTCCACTTT. Its protein is CASSAGGNSPLHF.

This clonotype was found many times. The rearrangement uses TRBV3-1 and TRBJ1-4; D uncertain. Germline CDR1 reads LGHDT; CDR2 reads YNNKEL (reference sequence). The CDR3 loop spans 15 amino acids. The V gene lost 1 base and the J gene lost 7 bases, with 13 bases spanning the gap. CDR3 sequence (DNA): TGTGCCAGCAGCCAAGTTTTTATGACCGCTGAAAAACTGTTTTTT. As protein: CASSQVFMTAEKLFF. The variable domain in full, completed from reference TRBV3-1 and TRBJ1-4, reads DTAVSQTPKYLVTQMGNDKSIKCEQNLGHDTMYWYKQDSKKFLKIMFSYNNKELIINETVPNRFSPKSPDKAHLNLHINSLELGDSAVYFCASSQVFMTAEKLFFGSGTQLSVL.

J is TRBJ2-1 and V is TRBV7-2, with unresolved D. This CDR3 spans 14 amino acids. The V and J ends lost 0 bases and 8 bases respectively, with 11 bases between them. Germline V gene data show CDR1 as SGHTA and CDR2 as FQGNSA. DNA for the CDR3: TGTGCCAGCAGCTTAGCCGGTTTTGGTGATGAGCAGTTCTTC. Translating it yields CASSLAGFGDEQFF.

This clonotype was detected a few times. CDR3 in amino acids: CASSGWPSGANVLTF. DNA for the CDR3: TGTGCCAGCAGTGGGTGGCCCTCTGGGGCCAACGTCCTGACTTTC. This chain joins TRBV2 and TRBJ2-6; the D is unclear. V was pared by 4 bases and J by 0 bases, with 7 bases between. Per the germline V gene, CDR1 is SNHLY and CDR2 is FYNNEI. The CDR3 has 15 residues.